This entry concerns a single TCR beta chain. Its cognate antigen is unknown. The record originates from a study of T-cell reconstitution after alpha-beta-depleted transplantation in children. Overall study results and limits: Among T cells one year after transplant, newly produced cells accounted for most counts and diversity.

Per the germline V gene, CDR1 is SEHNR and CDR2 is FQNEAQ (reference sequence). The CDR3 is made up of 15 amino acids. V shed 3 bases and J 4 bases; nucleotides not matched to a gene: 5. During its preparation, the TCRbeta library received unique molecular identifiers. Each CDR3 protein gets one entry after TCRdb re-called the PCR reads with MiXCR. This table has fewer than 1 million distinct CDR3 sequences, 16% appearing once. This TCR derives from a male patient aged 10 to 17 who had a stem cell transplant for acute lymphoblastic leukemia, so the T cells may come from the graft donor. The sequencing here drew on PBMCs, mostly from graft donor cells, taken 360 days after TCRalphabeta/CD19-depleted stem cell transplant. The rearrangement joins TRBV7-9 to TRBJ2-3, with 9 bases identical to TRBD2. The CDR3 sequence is CASSFQGLAADTQYF. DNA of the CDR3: TGTGCCAGCAGCTTCCAGGGACTAGCAGCAGATACGCAGTATTTT.